Listed here are 27 T cell receptor beta chains from one sample, sequenced in a study of identical twins. MiXCR, run by TCRdb on the 5' RACE reads, gives a single entry per CDR3 protein. In the table there are just over 450,000 distinct CDR3 sequences, more than 13% of which are singletons. The same specimen was also included in a second study, on yellow fever vaccine responses in identical twins.

Sample: CD4+ T cells sorted from blood. The receptors derive from a woman younger than 35 in good health.

This clonotype was seen more than once but under ten times. The chain combines TRBV10-3 with TRBJ2-7, with 7 bases identical to TRBD1. Germline CDR1 and CDR2: ENHRY and SYGVKD. Losses at the gene ends were 3 bases for V and 6 bases for J; bases not matched to a gene: 2. The CDR3 covers 12 residues. CDR3 residues: CAISEEGAEQYF. CDR3 sequence (DNA): TGTGCCATCAGTGAAGAGGGGGCCGAGCAGTACTTC.

This clonotype was picked up a small number of times. This sequence joins TRBV12-3 or TRBV12-4 and TRBJ1-1; tentatively, D is TRBD1 (6 bases). CDR3 size: 15 residues. Trimming shortened V by 0 bases and J by 0 bases, and 8 bases separated the two germline ends. The CDR3 region is CASSLAAGVNTEAFF. CDR3 bases: TGTGCCAGCAGTTTAGCGGCAGGGGTGAACACTGAAGCTTTCTTT.

In this sample, this clonotype turned up a few times. The gene calls are TRBV13 and TRBJ2-7; 7 nucleotides align to TRBD1. Trimming cost V 1 base and J 4 bases; bases outside gene matches: 4. The CDR3 is made up of 14 amino acids. The germline CDR1 and CDR2 sequences are PRHDT and FYEKMQ (reference sequence). For the CDR3, the DNA is TGTGCCAGCAGCTTAGCCCAGGGACAGTACGAGCAGTACTTC. It translates to CASSLAQGQYEQYF.

This clonotype was observed a few times. The chain is built from TRBV12-5 and TRBJ2-5, with 12 bases identical to TRBD1. The CDR3 is 15 residues long. Losses at the gene ends were 9 bases for V and 2 bases for J; bases not matched to a gene: 7. Per germline, CDR1 LGHNT and CDR2 FRNRAP. The CDR3 loop is CASPRDRGHQETQYF. The CDR3 DNA reads as TGTGCTAGCCCGCGGGACAGGGGGCATCAAGAGACCCAGTACTTC.

J is TRBJ2-7 and V is TRBV3-1, with a tentative D call TRBD2 (5 bases). Trimming left V 0 bases short and J 4 bases short, with 16 bases between. Germline V CDR1 and CDR2: LGHDT, YNNKEL (reference sequence). This CDR3 has 16 residues. For the CDR3, the DNA is TGTGCCAGCAGCCAAGATCTGGCCAGCGGTGGATACGAGCAGTACTTC. Translation gives CASSQDLASGGYEQYF.

The gene calls are TRBV20-1 and TRBJ1-6; possibly TRBD1 for D (6 bases). Trimming shortened V by 1 base and J by 6 bases, and 16 bases separated the two germline ends. Germline CDR1 DFQATT, CDR2 SNEGSKA (reference sequence). CDR3 size: 16 residues. CDR3 loop: CSARVGAGDGNSPLHF. The CDR3 nucleotides are TGCAGTGCTAGAGTGGGGGCAGGGGACGGTAATTCACCCCTCCACTTT.

This clonotype showed up just a few times. The chain combines TRBV20-1 with TRBJ1-6, with unresolved D. The CDR3 is 14 amino acids. V was pared by 4 bases and J by 8 bases, with 15 bases between. Germline CDR1 and CDR2: DFQATT and SNEGSKA (reference sequence). This chain's CDR3 is CSAKGWRADSPLHF. The CDR3 DNA reads TGCAGTGCTAAAGGATGGAGAGCCGATTCACCCCTCCACTTT.

This clonotype was observed a few times. This chain uses TRBV4-1 with TRBJ2-5, with 7 bases matching TRBD2. Per the germline V gene, CDR1 is MGHRA and CDR2 is YSYEKL. The CDR3 is made up of 16 amino acids. The trim removed 2 bases at V and 5 bases at J, leaving 11 bases unmatched. The chain's CDR3 is CASSQSGDYTRETQYF. The DNA of the CDR3 is TGCGCCAGCAGCCAATCCGGGGACTACACTAGGGAGACCCAGTACTTC.

The chain couples TRBV14 to TRBJ1-4; D gene uncertain. Deletions cut 2 bases from V and 11 bases from J, with 12 bases between. The V gene's germline CDR1 is SGHDN and CDR2 FVKESK. The CDR3 is made up of 13 amino acids. This chain's CDR3 is CASSQLLSVKLFF. CDR3 in DNA: TGTGCCAGCAGCCAACTCCTTTCCGTGAAACTGTTTTTT.

This sequence joins TRBV27 and TRBJ2-5; TRBD2 matches 8 bases. The J segment lost 4 bases and the V segment lost 3 bases, leaving 4 bases of the junction unmatched. Germline V gene lookup returns CDR1 MNHEY and CDR2 SMNVEV (reference sequence). There are 14 residues in the CDR3. The CDR3 is CASSFAGGVETQYF. The CDR3 DNA is TGTGCCAGCAGTTTCGCGGGAGGTGTAGAGACCCAGTACTTC.

This clonotype turned up a few times. V usage is TRBV2 and J usage is TRBJ2-7, with 11 nucleotides matching TRBD2. This CDR3 region has 15 residues. CDR1 is SNHLY and CDR2 is FYNNEI in the germline V gene. V trimming: 7 bases; J trimming: 2 bases; junction bases outside the gene matches: 7. In DNA form, the CDR3 reads TGTGCCAGCACCCCCGGGACTAGCGGCACCTACGAGCAGTACTTC. Translated, it gives CASTPGTSGTYEQYF. The full variable domain, its missing parts supplied by reference TRBV2 and TRBJ2-7, is EPEVTQTPSHQVTQMGQEVILRCVPISNHLYFYWYRQILGQKVEFLVSFYNNEISEKSEIFDDQFSVERPDGSNFTLKIRSTKLEDSAMYFCASTPGTSGTYEQYFGPGTRLTVT.

The chain couples TRBV20-1 to TRBJ2-3, with 8 bases that match TRBD2. The V segment lost 6 bases and the J segment 0 bases; nucleotides outside the gene matches: 8. Germline V CDR1 and CDR2: DFQATT, SNEGSKA (reference sequence). CDR3 length: 15 residues. Written as DNA, the CDR3 is TGCAGTGCAACATCACTAGCGGCCAGCACAGATACGCAGTATTTT. Amino acid sequence: CSATSLAASTDTQYF.

Ten or more counts support this clonotype. The V call is TRBV6-6, the J call TRBJ2-7; D is unresolved. Trimming took off 5 bases at V and 11 bases at J, with 10 bases between the two ends. The CDR3 spans 10 residues. Germline CDR1 is MNHNY and CDR2 is SVGAGI (reference sequence). The CDR3 here is CASSDECEYF. The CDR3 region has the DNA TGTGCCAGCAGTGACGAATGCGAGTACTTC.

A few counts support this clonotype. The DNA for the CDR3 is TGCAGTGCTAGCCGCGTAGCGGGGGGGACCACAGATACGCAGTATTTT. Amino acid sequence: CSASRVAGGTTDTQYF. The chain is built from TRBV20-1 and TRBJ2-3, with 11 nucleotides matching TRBD2. Trimming took 3 bases from V and 2 from J; bases not matched to a gene: 7. The CDR3 covers 16 residues. Germline V gene sequence: CDR1 DFQATT, CDR2 SNEGSKA (reference sequence).

The gene calls are TRBV5-1 and TRBJ2-1; 8 nucleotides agree with TRBD2. V trimming: 4 bases; J trimming: 2 bases; junction bases outside the gene matches: 8. From germline, CDR1 is SGHRS and CDR2 YFSETQ. CDR3 length equals 16 residues. CDR3 nucleotides: TGCGCCAGCAGCCAAGGGGGGGGACTAGCCTACAATGAGCAGTTCTTC. The encoded protein is CASSQGGGLAYNEQFF.

This sequence joins TRBV5-1 and TRBJ2-6; no clear D. The CDR3 contains 17 residues. Trimming cost V 4 bases and J 4 bases, with 18 bases left between them. The germline gives CDR1 SGHRS, CDR2 YFSETQ. The CDR3 loop is CASSPKETVKGANVLTF. The CDR3, as DNA: TGCGCCAGCAGCCCCAAAGAGACGGTGAAAGGGGCCAACGTCCTGACTTTC.

This clonotype has at least ten counts. The chain is built from TRBV10-3 and TRBJ2-3; TRBD2 aligns across 11 bases. The germline CDR1 and CDR2 sequences are ENHRY and SYGVKD. With V trimmed by 5 bases and J by 1 base, 2 bases remained unmatched. The CDR3 sequence is 15 residues long. The CDR3 spells CAISPGLAGTDTQYF. Written as DNA, the CDR3 is TGTGCCATCAGTCCGGGACTAGCGGGCACAGATACGCAGTATTTT.

The rearrangement joins TRBV6-2 or TRBV6-3 to TRBJ2-3; D uncertain. Trimming took off 2 bases at V and 1 base at J, with 13 bases between the two ends. Germline V gene sequence: CDR1 MNHEY, CDR2 SVGEGT. CDR3 length: 16 amino acids. CDR3 coding DNA: TGTGCCAGCAGTTACCGACCCACCCCTGGCACAGATACGCAGTATTTT. Its protein is CASSYRPTPGTDTQYF.

This clonotype was detected many times. The chain links TRBV2 to TRBJ2-1; D gene ambiguous. The V gene's germline CDR1 is SNHLY and CDR2 FYNNEI. With 7 bases removed from V and 4 bases from J, the gap between germline ends came to 8 bases. The CDR3 length is 12 residues. The CDR3 spells CASNGFYNEQFF. CDR3 sequence (DNA): TGTGCCAGCAACGGATTTTACAATGAGCAGTTCTTC.

This sequence joins TRBV6-1 and TRBJ2-3, with D perhaps matching TRBD1 or TRBD2 (5 bases each). Trimming took 5 bases from V and 1 from J, leaving 16 bases between them. CDR3 length: 16 residues. Germline V CDR1 and CDR2: MNHNS, SASEGT. CDR3 residues: CASSRSGALGTDTQYF. The CDR3 nucleotides read TGTGCCAGCAGTCGATCCGGGGCGCTGGGCACAGATACGCAGTATTTT.

The table lists this clonotype with a few counts. This chain connects TRBV6-1 to TRBJ2-5; 8 nucleotides match TRBD2. V lost 6 bases to trimming and J lost 2 bases; unmatched junction nucleotides: 14. Germline V CDR1 and CDR2: MNHNS, SASEGT. The CDR3 runs to 17 residues. The chain's CDR3 is CASSQRGRIAGQETQYF. The CDR3 region has the DNA TGTGCCAGCAGCCAAAGAGGACGGATAGCGGGGCAAGAGACCCAGTACTTC.

This chain's CDR3 is CSVDGGGMETQYF. The CDR3 DNA reads TGCAGCGTTGATGGAGGGGGCATGGAGACCCAGTACTTC. The chain couples TRBV29-1 to TRBJ2-5, with D possibly being TRBD1 (7 bases). With 3 bases removed from V and 5 bases from J, the gap between germline ends came to 13 bases. This CDR3 has 13 residues. Germline V gene lookup returns CDR1 SQVTM and CDR2 ANQGSEA.

The chain carries TRBV21-1 and TRBJ2-2; whether TRBD1, the table's D call, matches the DNA was not checked. TRBV21-1 constitutes a pseudogene. The CDR3 covers 16 residues. CDR3 DNA sequence: TGTGCCAGCACCCCGGGAGGGGGCCCTAAGACCGGGGAGCTGTTTTTT. Translated, it gives CASTPGGGPKTGELFF.

The chain combines TRBV6-1 with TRBJ2-5; possibly TRBD2 for D (6 bases). This CDR3 spans 13 amino acids. V lost 3 bases, J lost 4 bases, and 9 bases lay in between. Germline V gives CDR1 MNHNS, CDR2 SASEGT. CDR3 nucleotide sequence: TGTGCCAGCAGTGATAGTAGCGGAGAGACCCAGTACTTC. Protein product: CASSDSSGETQYF.

J is TRBJ2-1 and V is TRBV12-3 or TRBV12-4; 9 bases map to TRBD1. The CDR3 spans 14 residues. Trimming took 6 bases from V and 6 from J; bases not matched to a gene: 6. CDR3 nucleotides: TGTGCCAGCAGCGGGGACAGGGCAGGCAATGAGCAGTTCTTC. It specifies CASSGDRAGNEQFF.

This clonotype was counted between two and nine times. The chain uses TRBV12-3 or TRBV12-4 and TRBJ1-1, with D tentatively TRBD1 (6 bases). Trimming took off 6 bases at V and 5 bases at J, with 16 bases between the two ends. This CDR3 contains 14 residues. In DNA form, the CDR3 reads TGTGCCAGCAGCAAATCCCCAGGGGTTACTGAAGCTTTCTTT. Translation: CASSKSPGVTEAFF.

This chain links TRBV5-1 with TRBJ2-1; 8 bases fit TRBD1. The germline gives CDR1 SGHRS, CDR2 YFSETQ. CDR3 length: 16 residues. V trimming: 3 bases; J trimming: 1 base; junction bases outside the gene matches: 6. The CDR3 region is CASSSNQGASYNEQFF. CDR3 nucleotide sequence: TGCGCCAGCAGCTCAAACCAGGGGGCGTCCTACAATGAGCAGTTCTTC.